The rows below give T cell receptor beta chains drawn from one sample of a study of PD-1 blockade in classical Hodgkin lymphoma. Only in-frame clones appear in the TCRdb table, and some are missing; sequencing was by immunoSEQ multiplex PCR. The repertoire has around 25,000 clones, around 70% of them found once; the top ten carry 3.5% to 4.5%. The sequencing used peripheral blood mononuclear cells (PBMCs), collected before the fourth cycle of nivolumab. The receptors were gathered from a human donor with classical Hodgkin lymphoma. The CDR3 runs from the conserved cysteine through the conserved F or W. D genes are given only for firm matches. A clone size is listed for some rows: how often the clone was seen (once, few, many), or a class if it is expanded.

j_gene: TRBJ2-7
abundance: -
v_gene: TRBV6-5
d_gene: -
CDR3nt: TGTGCCAGCAGTTCGGGATCCGTGGAGTACTCCTACGAGCAGTACTTC
CDR3aa: CASSSGSVEYSYEQYF

j_gene: TRBJ2-7
abundance: -
v_gene: TRBV6-1
d_gene: -
CDR3nt: TGTGCCAGCAGTGTCGGGACGGCCGAGCAGTACTTC
CDR3aa: CASSVGTAEQYF

j_gene: TRBJ2-7
abundance: -
v_gene: TRBV4-1
d_gene: TRBD2
CDR3nt: TGCGCCAGCAGCCAAGATACTAGCGGTAATCCCCTCGAGCAGTACTTC
CDR3aa: CASSQDTSGNPLEQYF

j_gene: TRBJ1-6
abundance: -
v_gene: TRBV5-4
d_gene: TRBD1
CDR3nt: TGTGCCAGCAGCGCGACAGGGTCCTATAATTCACCCCTCCACTTT
CDR3aa: CASSATGSYNSPLHF

j_gene: TRBJ2-5
abundance: once
v_gene: TRBV28
d_gene: TRBD1
CDR3nt: TGTGCCAGCAGTTCACAGCCCAACCGGGACAGAGAGACCCAGTACTTC
CDR3aa: CASSSQPNRDRETQYF

j_gene: TRBJ1-5
abundance: -
v_gene: TRBV28
d_gene: TRBD1
CDR3nt: TGTGCCAGCAGTTCGCAGGGGGGGGTGGGCAATCAGCCCCAGCATTTT
CDR3aa: CASSSQGGVGNQPQHF

j_gene: TRBJ1-1
abundance: -
v_gene: TRBV7-9
d_gene: -
CDR3nt: TGTGCCAGCAGCTTCAAACAGGGTGAAGCTTTCTTT
CDR3aa: CASSFKQGEAFF

j_gene: TRBJ1-1
abundance: -
v_gene: TRBV5-6
d_gene: -
CDR3nt: TGTGCCAGCAGCTTGTTAGGGCAGGCCAGAACTACTGAAGCTTTCTTT
CDR3aa: CASSLLGQARTTEAFF

j_gene: TRBJ2-7
abundance: -
v_gene: TRBV19
d_gene: TRBD1
CDR3nt: TGTGCCAGTAGTGCAGGGGGCAAAGGGTACGAGCAGTACTTC
CDR3aa: CASSAGGKGYEQYF

j_gene: TRBJ2-5
abundance: -
v_gene: TRBV28
d_gene: TRBD1
CDR3nt: TGTGCCAGCAGTACCATGACAGGGACCGATGAAGAGACCCAGTACTTC
CDR3aa: CASSTMTGTDEETQYF

j_gene: TRBJ2-3
abundance: once
v_gene: TRBV2
d_gene: TRBD2
CDR3nt: TGTGCCAGCCACTTAACGGGACTAGCGGGGGGGCAGCATACGCAGTATTTT
CDR3aa: CASHLTGLAGGQHTQYF

j_gene: TRBJ2-2
abundance: -
v_gene: TRBV5-1
d_gene: -
CDR3nt: TGCGCCAGCAGCTTGCCAGGGGCTGCGAACACCGGGGAGCTGTTTTTT
CDR3aa: CASSLPGAANTGELFF

j_gene: TRBJ1-1
abundance: -
v_gene: TRBV18
d_gene: -
CDR3nt: TGTGCCAGCTCACCAGGGGCTGGGGGCACTGAAGCTTTCTTT
CDR3aa: CASSPGAGGTEAFF

j_gene: TRBJ1-1
abundance: -
v_gene: TRBV6-5
d_gene: -
CDR3nt: TGTGCCAGCAGTTACTCCCCGGGGAGGGACACTGAAGCTTTCTTT
CDR3aa: CASSYSPGRDTEAFF

j_gene: TRBJ1-1
abundance: -
v_gene: TRBV27
d_gene: -
CDR3nt: TGTGCCAGCAGTTTATGGAGGGGGAACACTGAAGCTTTCTTT
CDR3aa: CASSLWRGNTEAFF

j_gene: TRBJ2-5
abundance: -
v_gene: TRBV4-3
d_gene: TRBD2
CDR3nt: TGCGCCAGCAGCCAATCACTACTAGCGGGGGCGTTGAACTTC
CDR3aa: CASSQSLLAGALNF

j_gene: TRBJ2-7
abundance: -
v_gene: TRBV7-9
d_gene: -
CDR3nt: TGTGCCAGCAGCTCTCAATTTGCGGGGCCGACCTCCTACGAGCAGTACTTC
CDR3aa: CASSSQFAGPTSYEQYF

j_gene: TRBJ2-7
abundance: -
v_gene: TRBV11-2
d_gene: -
CDR3nt: TGTGCCAGCAGCTTCCGACGGACGGGGGATTCCTACGAGCAGTACTTC
CDR3aa: CASSFRRTGDSYEQYF

j_gene: TRBJ2-7
abundance: few
v_gene: TRBV30
d_gene: TRBD2
CDR3nt: TGTGCCTGGAGTGTAGGAGCGGGAGTGGGGGAGCAGTACTTC
CDR3aa: CAWSVGAGVGEQYF

j_gene: TRBJ2-7
abundance: few
v_gene: TRBV7-9
d_gene: -
CDR3nt: TGTGCCAGCAGCTTATGGCCGGACGAGCAGTACTTC
CDR3aa: CASSLWPDEQYF

j_gene: TRBJ2-1
abundance: -
v_gene: TRBV6-5
d_gene: TRBD2
CDR3nt: TGTGCCAGCAGGGAGGGTCTAGCGGGTTTCAATCAGCAGTTCTTC
CDR3aa: CASREGLAGFNQQFF

j_gene: TRBJ1-1
abundance: -
v_gene: TRBV6-5
d_gene: -
CDR3nt: TGTGCCAGCAGTTACGACAACACTGAAGCTTTCTTT
CDR3aa: CASSYDNTEAFF

j_gene: TRBJ2-6
abundance: -
v_gene: TRBV2
d_gene: TRBD1
CDR3nt: TGTGCCAGAGAGTTGAACAGGGGGCTATCTCAAGGAATCCCTGGGGCCAACGTCCTGACTTTC
CDR3aa: CARELNRGLSQGIPGANVLTF

j_gene: TRBJ2-7
abundance: -
v_gene: TRBV7-2
d_gene: TRBD1
CDR3nt: TGTGCCAGCAGCTTGGACAGGGATGGGGACGAGCAGTACTTC
CDR3aa: CASSLDRDGDEQYF

j_gene: TRBJ2-1
abundance: -
v_gene: TRBV19
d_gene: -
CDR3nt: TGTGCCAGTAGTAAAGGGTCCCGCTCCTACAATGAGCAGTTCTTC
CDR3aa: CASSKGSRSYNEQFF

j_gene: TRBJ2-3
abundance: few
v_gene: TRBV5-6
d_gene: -
CDR3nt: TGTGCCAGCAGCTTGGCGGGCGGTAATACGCAGTATTTT
CDR3aa: CASSLAGGNTQYF

j_gene: TRBJ2-2
abundance: few
v_gene: TRBV28
d_gene: TRBD1
CDR3nt: TGTGCCAGCAGTCCACTCGACAGGGTGGCCGGGGAGCTGTTTTTT
CDR3aa: CASSPLDRVAGELFF

j_gene: TRBJ2-7
abundance: few
v_gene: TRBV5-1
d_gene: -
CDR3nt: TGCGCCAGCAGCCGGGACCCCTCAAAAGCGGGCCCCTACGAGCAGTACTTC
CDR3aa: CASSRDPSKAGPYEQYF

j_gene: TRBJ2-7
abundance: -
v_gene: TRBV7-2
d_gene: -
CDR3nt: TGTGCCAGCAGCTTATCTGGGCAGGGGACCTACGAGCAGTACTTC
CDR3aa: CASSLSGQGTYEQYF

j_gene: TRBJ1-2
abundance: -
v_gene: TRBV7-8
d_gene: -
CDR3nt: TGTGCCAGCAGTCAGGACCGGGCGGCTAACTATGGCTACACCTTC
CDR3aa: CASSQDRAANYGYTF

j_gene: TRBJ2-5
abundance: -
v_gene: TRBV7-9
d_gene: TRBD2
CDR3nt: TGTGCCAGCAGCTTAGGTGCGGGGGGGCCGGAGACCCAGTACTTC
CDR3aa: CASSLGAGGPETQYF

j_gene: TRBJ2-7
abundance: few
v_gene: TRBV18
d_gene: -
CDR3nt: TGTGCCAGCTCGCCTACGGAGGGAGTCTACGAGCAGTACTTC
CDR3aa: CASSPTEGVYEQYF

j_gene: TRBJ1-3
abundance: few
v_gene: TRBV13
d_gene: -
CDR3nt: TGTGCCAGCAGCTCACAGGGACGTGGAAACACCATATATTTT
CDR3aa: CASSSQGRGNTIYF

j_gene: TRBJ1-4
abundance: few
v_gene: TRBV19
d_gene: -
CDR3nt: TGTGCCAGTACCCGGGGAGTTGCAACTAATGAAAAACTGTTTTTT
CDR3aa: CASTRGVATNEKLFF

j_gene: TRBJ1-4
abundance: -
v_gene: TRBV7-2
d_gene: -
CDR3nt: TGTGCCAGCAGCTTAGGGGGGGTACGAGAAAAACTGTTTTTT
CDR3aa: CASSLGGVREKLFF

j_gene: TRBJ1-2
abundance: -
v_gene: TRBV7-2
d_gene: -
CDR3nt: TGTGCCAGCAGCTTAAATAGGGGGTATGGCTACACCTTC
CDR3aa: CASSLNRGYGYTF

j_gene: TRBJ1-2
abundance: medium-sized
v_gene: TRBV30
d_gene: -
CDR3nt: TGTGCCTGGAGTGTGTTCGGGCAGAACTATGGCTACACCTTC
CDR3aa: CAWSVFGQNYGYTF

j_gene: TRBJ2-1
abundance: once
v_gene: TRBV6-5
d_gene: -
CDR3nt: TGTGCCAGCAGTACAACGGGGGATGAGCAGTTCTTC
CDR3aa: CASSTTGDEQFF

j_gene: TRBJ1-1
abundance: few
v_gene: TRBV4-2
d_gene: -
CDR3nt: TGTGCCAGCAGCCAAGCGCAAGGGGCGGACGCTGAAGCTTTCTTT
CDR3aa: CASSQAQGADAEAFF

j_gene: TRBJ1-2
abundance: -
v_gene: TRBV7-9
d_gene: -
CDR3nt: TGTGCCAGCAGCTTAAATTTTCCCGGCCTAAATAACTATGGCTACACCTTC
CDR3aa: CASSLNFPGLNNYGYTF

j_gene: TRBJ2-3
abundance: few
v_gene: TRBV10-2
d_gene: -
CDR3nt: TGCGCCAGCAGGGAACAGAGCACAGATACGCAGTATTTT
CDR3aa: CASREQSTDTQYF

j_gene: TRBJ2-1
abundance: -
v_gene: TRBV5-6
d_gene: -
CDR3nt: TGTGCCAGCAGCTTGGCCGGACGGAAGAAAGGTAATGAGCAGTTCTTC
CDR3aa: CASSLAGRKKGNEQFF

j_gene: TRBJ1-5
abundance: -
v_gene: TRBV9
d_gene: TRBD1
CDR3nt: TGTGCCAGCAGCCCATCGACAGGGAGCGGAGGGCAGCCCCAGCATTTT
CDR3aa: CASSPSTGSGGQPQHF